This entry concerns a single TCR beta chain. These data are taken from a study of shared clonotypes between healthy human individuals. Deep was the level at which the assay was run. It was across several immunoSEQ plates that each subset's genomic DNA was evenly split. Under the authors' procedure: Filtering differed for immunoSEQ, which gave only junction sequences without quality scores. Here immunoSEQ multiplex PCR was the method, and the copy in TCRdb shows in-frame clones only, minus some. The DNA was the basis for D and trimming; V, J and clone size are from that table. Of 400,000 to 600,000 clones in the sample, 60% to 80% were seen once. V lost 8 bases and J lost 0, with 2 bases in between. Germline CDR1 and CDR2: LNHDA and SQIVND (reference sequence). The CDR3 runs 12 residues.

The rearrangement links TRBV19 to TRBJ2-6; D not resolved. This receptor was obtained from a woman in her forties in good health. Some clones in this sample may be carry-over from other donors' samples. Sequencing was performed on PBMCs. The CDR3 protein is CASASGANVLTF. DNA of the CDR3: TGTGCCAGTGCCTCTGGGGCCAACGTCCTGACTTTC.